These 18 T cell receptor beta chains were all obtained from the same sample, sequenced in a study of sequential checkpoint blockade in melanoma. The treatment was: randomized to nivolumab then ipilimumab (arm A) or the reverse (arm B). Clones were read by immunoSEQ multiplex PCR, and TCRdb kept only the in-frame ones, dropping some. This sample carries more than 15,000 clones, 72% of them seen once, and the ten largest clones take roughly a fifth. The specimen was CD8+ T cells sorted from blood (inferred from file names), collected from a patient given nivolumab and ipilimumab in sequence. Every receptor here comes from a human donor with melanoma.

The chain is built from TRBV4-1 and TRBJ2-7, with a possible D match to TRBD2 (6 bases). Germline CDR1 reads MGHRA; CDR2 reads YSYEKL. The CDR3 has 14 amino acids. Trimming took 1 base from V and 6 from J, leaving 13 bases between them. In DNA form, the CDR3 reads TGCGCCAGCAGCCAAGTTCCAGGACTACCCGAGCAGTACTTC. It yields the protein CASSQVPGLPEQYF.

The chain links TRBV7-2 to TRBJ1-1, with TRBD1 as a possible D gene (5 bases). This CDR3 is 14 amino acids long. V lost 4 bases, J lost 6 bases, and 15 bases lay in between. Germline lookup yields CDR1 SGHTA and CDR2 FQGNSA. CDR3 amino acids: CASSSQGAGAEAFF. In nucleotides, the CDR3 is TGTGCCAGCAGCTCCCAAGGGGCGGGAGCTGAAGCTTTCTTT.

J is TRBJ2-7 and V is TRBV11-3; D not certain. The CDR3 spans 11 residues. V was clipped by 4 bases and J by 4 bases, with 5 bases between them. Looked up from germline, CDR1 is SGHNT and CDR2 is YENEEA. This CDR3 reads CASSYTYEQYF. CDR3 nucleotide sequence: TGTGCCAGCAGCTACACATACGAGCAGTACTTC.

The chain carries TRBV6-1 and TRBJ2-7; D may be TRBD1 (5 bases). CDR1 and CDR2 from the germline V gene are MNHNS and SASEGT. This CDR3 has 14 residues. Trimming took off 1 base at V and 3 bases at J, with 10 bases between the two ends. Written as DNA, the CDR3 is TGTGCCAGCAGTGAAGGACAGACTTACTACGAGCAGTACTTC. Protein: CASSEGQTYYEQYF.

The rearrangement links TRBV19 to TRBJ2-1; TRBD1 matches at 9 bases. CDR3 size: 15 residues. The V and J ends lost 3 bases and 7 bases, in that order; junction bases with no gene match: 7. Germline V gives CDR1 LNHDA, CDR2 SQIVND (reference sequence). DNA of the CDR3: TGTGCCAGTAGTATGTGGTGGACAGGGGAGAATGAGCAGTTCTTC. This encodes CASSMWWTGENEQFF. The variable domain in full, completed from reference TRBV19 and TRBJ2-1, reads DGGITQSPKYLFRKEGQNVTLSCEQNLNHDAMYWYRQDPGQGLRLIYYSQIVNDFQKGDIAEGYSVSREKKESFPLTVTSAQKNPTAFYLCASSMWWTGENEQFFGPGTRLTVL.

The sample holds one count of this clone. The CDR3 loop is CASSPTGVSEQYF. CDR3 sequence (DNA): TGTGCCAGCAGTCCTACAGGGGTAAGCGAGCAGTACTTC. The V gene is TRBV6-5, the J gene TRBJ2-7, with 7 bases that match TRBD1. Germline CDR1 and CDR2: MNHEY and SVGAGI. With 5 bases clipped from V and 6 bases from J, the junction kept 7 bases outside the gene matches. CDR3 length equals 13 residues.

This chain uses TRBV28 with TRBJ1-2; no clear D gene. The CDR3 sequence is 13 residues long. Deletions cut 6 bases from V and 8 bases from J, with 16 bases between. CDR1 is MDHEN and CDR2 is SYDVKM in the germline V gene. CDR3 sequence reads: CASSPDGGLGYTF. CDR3 DNA sequence: TGTGCCAGCAGCCCCGATGGCGGCTTGGGCTACACCTTC.

The chain carries TRBV30 and TRBJ2-7; 7 nucleotides line up with TRBD2. Looked up from germline, CDR1 is GTSNPN and CDR2 is SVGIG (reference sequence). The CDR3 has 14 amino acids. Losses at the gene ends were 3 bases for V and 2 bases for J; bases not matched to a gene: 7. This CDR3 reads CAWSLLADPYEQYF. The DNA for the CDR3 is TGTGCCTGGAGCCTCCTAGCGGATCCCTACGAGCAGTACTTC.

The chain recombines TRBV11-3 with TRBJ2-7; D might be TRBD1 (5 bases). V gave up 5 bases and J gave up 5 bases, with 19 bases separating them. From germline, CDR1 is SGHNT and CDR2 YENEEA. The CDR3 loop spans 15 amino acids. CDR3 nucleotides: TGTGCCAGCAGCGCTGGCGGCAGGGTCTACCACGAGCAGTACTTC. This gives the protein CASSAGGRVYHEQYF.

The rearrangement links TRBV7-9 to TRBJ1-2; 9 bases align to TRBD1. The CDR3 contains 16 residues. Germline V gene sequence: CDR1 SEHNR, CDR2 FQNEAQ (reference sequence). After removal of 5 bases from V and 7 bases from J, the junction contained 14 bases not matched to a gene. CDR3 region: CASSEDLDRGYGGYTF. For the CDR3, the DNA is TGTGCCAGCAGCGAGGACTTGGACAGGGGTTATGGTGGCTACACCTTC.

V usage is TRBV9 and J usage is TRBJ2-7; 10 nucleotides match TRBD2. Germline trimming cut 4 bases from V and 9 bases from J; bases unmatched to any gene: 7. The CDR3 consists of 13 residues. From germline, CDR1 is SGDLS and CDR2 YYNGEE. The CDR3 nucleotides are TGTGCCAGCAGCCCCACCCTAGCGGGGGCGCAGTACTTC. Protein sequence: CASSPTLAGAQYF.

This clone occurred a few times. This sequence joins TRBV7-3 and TRBJ1-2, with 12 bases fitting TRBD1. The V gene's germline CDR1 is SGHTA and CDR2 FQGTGA. The CDR3 covers 16 residues. V shed 5 bases and J 8 bases; nucleotides not matched to a gene: 12. CDR3 protein: CASSATTGTGGRGYTF. DNA for the CDR3: TGTGCCAGCAGCGCCACCACCGGGACAGGGGGCCGGGGCTACACCTTC.

The CDR3 here is CASSKRLAALNEQYF. CDR3 in DNA: TGTGCCAGCAGTAAAAGACTAGCGGCACTTAACGAGCAGTACTTC. This chain links TRBV6-4 with TRBJ2-7; 9 bases align to TRBD2. The CDR3 is 15 amino acids. Germline V gives CDR1 MRHNA, CDR2 SNTAGT. J was trimmed by 5 bases and V by 5 bases; bases with no gene match: 10.

J is TRBJ1-1 and V is TRBV28; D might be TRBD1 (6 bases). Germline CDR1 MDHEN, CDR2 SYDVKM. Trimming removed 10 bases from V and 1 base from J, with 10 bases in between. The CDR3 covers 12 residues. CDR3 in DNA: TGTGCCACTTCGACAGGGAACACTGAAGCTTTCTTT. It is translated as CATSTGNTEAFF.

This clone was seen only a few times. V usage is TRBV5-4 and J usage is TRBJ2-3; D might be TRBD2 (7 bases). Germline values: CDR1 SGHNT, CDR2 YYREEE (reference sequence). CDR3 size: 15 residues. Deletions cut 4 bases from V and 5 bases from J, with 17 bases between. The CDR3, as DNA: TGTGCCAGCAGCCCGACCCGGGGGGCCATAGATACGCAGTATTTT. Translating gives CASSPTRGAIDTQYF.

By sample share, this clone is medium-sized (0.01 to 0.1%). This chain joins TRBV27 and TRBJ2-7, with a possible D match to TRBD2 (6 bases). With 4 bases removed from V and 3 bases from J, the gap between germline ends came to 10 bases. The length of the CDR3 is 13 residues. Per germline, CDR1 MNHEY and CDR2 SMNVEV (reference sequence). The CDR3 bases are TGTGCCAGCAGTTCCGGGACTCACTACGAGCAGTACTTC. Protein sequence: CASSSGTHYEQYF.

The V gene is TRBV9, the J gene TRBJ2-5, with a weak D call TRBD2 (6 bases). V was clipped by 3 bases and J by 1 base, with 13 bases between them. Germline-derived CDR1 and CDR2 are SGDLS and YYNGEE. The CDR3 loop spans 15 amino acids. The CDR3 DNA is TGTGCCAGCAGCGGAAAGACTAGTTCCCAAGAGACCCAGTACTTC. Translating it yields CASSGKTSSQETQYF.

Points on this clone: A much larger clonotype is one base distant, so this may be a read error. V is TRBV4-2 and J is TRBJ2-7; 13 bases align to TRBD2. This CDR3 has 15 residues. J lost 2 bases, V lost 4 bases, and 2 bases had no gene match. CDR1 and CDR2 from the germline V gene are LGHNA and YNFKEQ. As DNA, the CDR3 is TGTGCCAGCAGCCCGGGACTAGCGGGGACCTACGAGCAGTACTTC. Amino acid sequence: CASSPGLAGTYEQYF.